This T cell receptor (beta chain) was sequenced in a study of cytomegalovirus exposure and HLA in healthy donors. The CDR3 is made up of 18 amino acids. Germline V CDR1 and CDR2: SGHRS, YFSETQ. Between the trimmed V and J ends, which lost 4 bases and 2 bases, there was a span of 24 bases. The PCR ran on 60 Vbeta and 13 Jbeta primers. Repertoires were generated with immunoSEQ multiplex PCR, while TCRdb's copy carries only in-frame clones and drops some. The table has around 67,000 clones, around 91% seen once. The gene calls are TRBV5-1 and TRBJ2-5, with D maybe TRBD2 (7 bases). Sequencing input: PBMCs. This TCR came from a young woman in good health and CMV-seropositive. CDR3: CASSLGTGRGGGQETQYF. CDR3 DNA: TGCGCCAGCAGCCTGGGAACAGGGCGAGGGGGGGGACAAGAGACCCAGTACTTC.